This T cell receptor beta chain derives from a study of OX40 agonist ivuxolimab in advanced cancers. The CDR3 is made up of 14 amino acids. Per the germline V gene, CDR1 is SGDLS and CDR2 is YYNGEE. Trimming removed 2 bases at V and 5 bases at J, with 13 bases between. The method was immunoSEQ multiplex PCR; TCRdb's version includes in-frame clones alone and lacks a portion of them. Among around 69,000 clones listed, around 87% were seen once. The genes are TRBV9 and TRBJ2-5; tentatively, D is TRBD1 or TRBD2 (5 bases each). The source is an adult with an advanced solid tumor such as melanoma, head and neck, liver or kidney cancer. The specimen comprised CD4+ or CD8+ T cells sorted from blood, sampled in a trial of the OX40 agonist ivuxolimab. DNA of the CDR3: TGTGCCAGCAGCGTCCGAGGGGCGACTGAGACCCAGTACTTC. It specifies CASSVRGATETQYF.